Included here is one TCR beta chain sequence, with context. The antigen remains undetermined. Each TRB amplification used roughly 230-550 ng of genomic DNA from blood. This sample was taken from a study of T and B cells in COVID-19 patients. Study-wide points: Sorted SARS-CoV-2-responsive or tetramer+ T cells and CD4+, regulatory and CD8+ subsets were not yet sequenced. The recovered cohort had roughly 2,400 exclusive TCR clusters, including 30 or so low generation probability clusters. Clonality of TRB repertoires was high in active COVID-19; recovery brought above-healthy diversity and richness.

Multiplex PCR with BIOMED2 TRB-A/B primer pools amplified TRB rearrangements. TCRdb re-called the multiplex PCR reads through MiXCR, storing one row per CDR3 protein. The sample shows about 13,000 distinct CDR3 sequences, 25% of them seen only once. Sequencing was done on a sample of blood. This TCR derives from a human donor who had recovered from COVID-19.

The CDR3 here is CASSRALMWQENQPQHF. The DNA of the CDR3 is TGTGCCAGCAGTCGGGCCCTGATGTGGCAAGAAAATCAGCCCCAGCATTTT. The rearrangement joins TRBV12-3 or TRBV12-4 to TRBJ1-5; D unclear. Trimming cost V 5 bases and J 4 bases, with 21 bases left between them. The CDR3 spans 17 residues.